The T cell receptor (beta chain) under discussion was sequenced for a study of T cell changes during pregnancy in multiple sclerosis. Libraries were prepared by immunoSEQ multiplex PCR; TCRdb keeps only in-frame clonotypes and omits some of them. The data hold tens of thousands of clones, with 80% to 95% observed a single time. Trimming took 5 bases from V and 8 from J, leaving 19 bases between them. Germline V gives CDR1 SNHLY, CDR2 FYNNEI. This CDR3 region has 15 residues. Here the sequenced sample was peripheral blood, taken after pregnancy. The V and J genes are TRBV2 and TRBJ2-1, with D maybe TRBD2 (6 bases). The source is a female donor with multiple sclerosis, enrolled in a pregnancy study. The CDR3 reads CASSKEGGFEYEQFF. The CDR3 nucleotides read TGTGCCAGCAGTAAAGAGGGAGGTTTCGAGTATGAGCAGTTCTTC.